This T cell receptor (beta chain) was obtained from a study of blood T cell repertoires in COVID-19. Background on the study: The origin of the acute and convalescent COVID-19 samples was the United States, Italy and Spain.

V was clipped by 6 bases and J by 3 bases, with 9 bases between them. CDR3 size: 12 residues. Germline assignment: CDR1 MNHEY and CDR2 SMNVEV (reference sequence). What the recovered Cohort 3 donors had was two negative PCRs, clearance, or symptom resolution. The assay was immunoSEQ multiplex PCR, and TCRdb's table has in-frame clones only and misses some. In the table there are hundreds of thousands of clones, 89% of which are singletons. This clonotype originated in a woman between 40 and 50 years old who had recovered from COVID-19. The sample comprised PBMCs or T cells enriched from blood (not recorded which). The V gene is TRBV27, the J gene TRBJ2-7; D possibly corresponds to TRBD2 (5 bases). CDR3 in amino acids: CASRRTGYEQYF. The DNA for the CDR3 is TGTGCCAGCAGACGGACTGGCTACGAGCAGTACTTC.